Below, 31 T cell receptor beta chains from the same sample are listed, as sequenced in a study of T cell responses to AZD1222 COVID-19 vaccine. Repertoires were generated with immunoSEQ multiplex PCR, while TCRdb's copy carries only in-frame clones and drops some. This repertoire shows 100,000 to 150,000 clones, approximately 88% found once; its top ten account for about 1.4%. The material sequenced was peripheral blood, taken on day 0 of AZD1222 vaccination. The receptors shown here come from an adult in good health.

This clone was counted only a few times. This chain uses TRBV29-1 with TRBJ1-4; tentatively, D is TRBD1 (5 bases). The CDR3 has 14 residues. In germline, CDR1 is SQVTM, CDR2 ANQGSEA. Trimming took 4 bases from V and 4 from J, leaving 13 bases between them. Here the CDR3 DNA reads TGCAGCGTTGGTAAAGGGGTTAGTAATGAAAAACTGTTTTTT. Protein sequence: CSVGKGVSNEKLFF.

V and J are TRBV29-1 and TRBJ1-2; D unresolved. This CDR3 comprises 12 residues. Between the trimmed V and J ends, which lost 5 bases and 7 bases, there was a span of 14 bases. In germline, CDR1 is SQVTM, CDR2 ANQGSEA. The CDR3 here is CSVTGLRRGYTF. The CDR3 region has the DNA TGCAGCGTTACTGGGCTGCGCCGTGGCTACACCTTC. The whole variable domain, remainder taken from reference TRBV29-1 and TRBJ1-2, is SAVISQKPSRDICQRGTSLTIQCQVDSQVTMMFWYRQQPGQSLTLIATANQGSEATYESGFVIDKFPISRPNLTFSTLTVSNMSPEDSSIYLCSVTGLRRGYTFGSGTRLTVV.

The rearrangement joins TRBV9 to TRBJ1-2; D is possibly TRBD1 (5 bases). Per the germline V gene, CDR1 is SGDLS and CDR2 is YYNGEE. The V and J ends lost 0 bases and 4 bases respectively, with 13 bases between them. CDR3 length: 15 residues. The CDR3 spells CASSVGFQGFYGYTF. CDR3 DNA sequence: TGTGCCAGCAGCGTAGGTTTTCAGGGATTCTATGGCTACACCTTC.

This clone has only one observation. This sequence joins TRBV11-2 and TRBJ2-1; TRBD2 agrees at 8 bases. The V gene's germline CDR1 is SGHAT and CDR2 FQNNGV. The CDR3 consists of 14 residues. The ends lost 5 bases at V and 5 bases at J; junction bases unmatched: 5. The CDR3 DNA reads as TGTGCCAGCAGCCTCACGCGGGGGGACAATGAGCAGTTCTTC. It yields the protein CASSLTRGDNEQFF. The full variable domain, in which reference TRBV11-2 and TRBJ2-1 provide the parts outside the CDR3, is EAGVAQSPRYKIIEKRQSVAFWCNPISGHATLYWYQQILGQGPKLLIQFQNNGVVDDSQLPKDRFSAERLKGVDSTLKIQPAKLEDSAVYLCASSLTRGDNEQFFGPGTRLTVL.

This chain connects TRBV19 to TRBJ1-6; 11 nucleotides match TRBD1. CDR1 is LNHDA and CDR2 is SQIVND in the germline V gene (reference sequence). V shed 8 bases, J shed 9 bases, and the junction held 6 bases outside the gene matches. There are 14 residues in the CDR3. The CDR3 spells CASATGTGGSPLHF. Written as DNA, the CDR3 is TGTGCCAGTGCGACCGGGACAGGGGGTTCACCCCTCCACTTT.

The chain combines TRBV4-2 with TRBJ1-2; D not resolved. Trimming took 1 base from V and 4 from J, leaving 10 bases between them. The CDR3 sequence is 14 residues long. The germline V gene encodes CDR1 LGHNA and CDR2 YNFKEQ. CDR3 nucleotide sequence: TGTGCCAGCAGCCAAGGGATGATGTTCTATGGCTACACCTTC. Encoded protein: CASSQGMMFYGYTF.

V is TRBV5-1 and J is TRBJ2-3; D could derive from TRBD1 or TRBD2 (5 bases each). The CDR3 consists of 16 residues. The germline V gene has CDR1 SGHRS and CDR2 YFSETQ. V was clipped by 4 bases and J by 2 bases, with 17 bases between them. The CDR3 is CASSPGTHSFTDTQYF. Written as DNA, the CDR3 is TGCGCCAGCAGCCCAGGGACGCACTCTTTCACAGATACGCAGTATTTT.

This rearrangement joins TRBV18 to TRBJ1-1; D may be TRBD1 (6 bases). The V end was cut by 3 bases, the J end by 1 base, with 12 bases between. The germline V gene has CDR1 KGHSH and CDR2 LQKENI. The CDR3 spans 15 residues. CDR3 protein: CASSPTTGGNTEAFF. The CDR3 DNA reads as TGTGCCAGCTCACCGACGACAGGTGGGAACACTGAAGCTTTCTTT.

V and J are TRBV24-1 and TRBJ2-3; 15 positions agree with TRBD2. V lost 2 bases, J lost 6 bases, and 11 bases stayed unmatched. From germline, CDR1 is KGHDR and CDR2 SFDVKD. The CDR3 totals 19 residues. The DNA of the CDR3 is TGTGCCACCAGTGATTACCATGGACTAGCGGGAGGGCCGGCCGATACGCAGTATTTT. Translating gives CATSDYHGLAGGPADTQYF.

The chain couples TRBV6-4 to TRBJ2-1; TRBD1 or TRBD2 may be the D gene (6 bases each). Per the germline V gene, CDR1 is MRHNA and CDR2 is SNTAGT. V was trimmed by 5 bases and J by 6 bases, leaving 17 bases between them. This CDR3 has 15 residues. Here the CDR3 DNA reads TGTGCCAGCAGTCAGGAGGGGGGTCAAAGCAATGAGCAGTTCTTC. Its protein is CASSQEGGQSNEQFF.

Of note for this clone: Other DNA sequences in the sample encode the same CDR3. The chain links TRBV12-3 or TRBV12-4 to TRBJ1-1; D is uncertain. This CDR3 has 13 residues. V was trimmed by 6 bases and J by 1 base, leaving 9 bases between them. The CDR3: CASRPTGNTEAFF. The CDR3 coding sequence is TGTGCCAGCAGGCCGACGGGGAACACTGAAGCTTTCTTT.

The chain employs TRBV10-3 and TRBJ1-2; D ambiguous. V was clipped by 4 bases and J by 0 bases, with 6 bases between them. Germline V CDR1 and CDR2: ENHRY, SYGVKD. This CDR3 contains 13 residues. CDR3 coding DNA: TGTGCCATCAGTGGGCCAGCTAACTATGGCTACACCTTC. This sequence encodes CAISGPANYGYTF.

CDR3 DNA: TGCGCCAGCAGCCAAGACCGCACTCAAGATGAAGCTTTCTTT. Residues: CASSQDRTQDEAFF. V is TRBV4-3 and J is TRBJ1-1; no clear D. CDR1 is LGHNA and CDR2 is YSLEER in the germline V gene. The V and J ends lost 0 bases and 7 bases respectively, with 12 bases between them. The length of the CDR3 is 14 residues.

This chain links TRBV11-3 with TRBJ2-1, with 10 bases identical to TRBD1. CDR3 length: 20 residues. V shed 0 bases, J shed 2 bases, and the junction held 13 bases outside the gene matches. Per germline, CDR1 SGHNT and CDR2 YENEEA. The CDR3 DNA reads TGTGCCAGCAGCTTAGATGGGATTTGGGGACAGGGGCCCCCCTACAATGAGCAGTTCTTC. Amino acid sequence: CASSLDGIWGQGPPYNEQFF.

DNA for the CDR3: TGTGCCAGCAGCTTTGGGACAGGCGCTAATCAGCCCCAGCATTTT. Its translation is CASSFGTGANQPQHF. The V call is TRBV7-2, the J call TRBJ1-5, with TRBD1 matching over 8 bases. This CDR3 spans 15 amino acids. V lost 3 bases, J lost 4 bases, and 5 bases stayed unmatched. CDR1 and CDR2 from the germline V gene are SGHTA and FQGNSA.

This clone was observed a handful of times. This chain connects TRBV2 to TRBJ1-2, with 9 nucleotides matching TRBD1. The CDR3 covers 16 residues. From germline, CDR1 is SNHLY and CDR2 FYNNEI. Trimming removed 6 bases from V and 4 bases from J; junction bases left unmatched: 12. Here the CDR3 reads CASRETGGMVLYGYTF. The CDR3, as DNA: TGTGCCAGCAGGGAGACAGGGGGAATGGTTCTCTATGGCTACACCTTC. Based on the CDR3 plus reference TRBV2 and TRBJ1-2, the full variable domain is EPEVTQTPSHQVTQMGQEVILRCVPISNHLYFYWYRQILGQKVEFLVSFYNNEISEKSEIFDDQFSVERPDGSNFTLKIRSTKLEDSAMYFCASRETGGMVLYGYTFGSGTRLTVV.

The CDR3 loop reads CASSLVRLAVYNEQFF. The CDR3 DNA reads TGTGCCAGCAGCTTAGTCAGACTAGCTGTCTACAATGAGCAGTTCTTC. The J gene is TRBJ2-1, the V gene TRBV7-2; 7 bases map to TRBD2. The CDR3 length is 16 residues. CDR1 is SGHTA and CDR2 is FQGNSA in the germline V gene. Trimming took 1 base from V and 3 from J; bases not matched to a gene: 6.

This clone occurred a few times. The chain links TRBV15 to TRBJ1-5; no definite D call. CDR3 size: 17 residues. Trimming removed 5 bases from V and 8 bases from J, with 25 bases in between. CDR1 and CDR2 (germline): LNHNV, YYDKDF (reference sequence). CDR3 sequence (DNA): TGTGCCACCAGCGGAAGCAGCGGGAGGGCGGTTAGGGAGCCCCAGCATTTT. It specifies CATSGSSGRAVREPQHF.

The rearrangement joins TRBV7-3 to TRBJ2-1; D not certain. CDR3 size: 13 residues. The V gene lost 4 bases and the J gene lost 3 bases, with 7 bases spanning the gap. Germline CDR1 reads SGHTA; CDR2 reads FQGTGA. CDR3 sequence (DNA): TGTGCCAGCAGCTCCCAACTCTACAATGAGCAGTTCTTC. Residues: CASSSQLYNEQFF.

The rearrangement uses TRBV5-6 and TRBJ1-3, with D unresolved. There are 16 residues in the CDR3. V was pared by 0 bases and J by 0 bases, with 10 bases between. Germline V gene lookup returns CDR1 SGHDT and CDR2 YYEEEE. The CDR3 sequence is CASSLEGRISGNTIYF. DNA of the CDR3: TGTGCCAGCAGCTTGGAAGGTCGTATCTCTGGAAACACCATATATTTT. Using reference TRBV5-6 and TRBJ1-3 for the parts outside the CDR3, the full variable domain is DAGVTQSPTHLIKTRGQQVTLRCSPKSGHDTVSWYQQALGQGPQFIFQYYEEEERQRGNFPDRFSGHQFPNYSSELNVNALLLGDSALYLCASSLEGRISGNTIYFGEGSWLTVV.

CDR3 in amino acids: CASSQDTLARQFF. CDR3 sequence (DNA): TGTGCCAGCAGCCAAGATACTCTGGCGAGGCAGTTCTTC. The chain uses TRBV3-1 (or the pseudogene TRBV3-2) and TRBJ2-1, with D hard to call. V was pared by 0 bases and J by 12 bases, with 12 bases between. Germline-derived CDR1 and CDR2 are LGHDT and YNNKEL (reference sequence). This CDR3 comprises 13 residues.

The chain carries TRBV10-1 and TRBJ1-2, with D possibly being TRBD1 (5 bases). CDR1 WNHNN and CDR2 SYGVQD come from the germline V gene (reference sequence). V dropped 4 bases and J dropped 7 bases, with 16 bases sitting between them. The CDR3 totals 14 residues. CDR3 nucleotide sequence: TGCGCCAGCAGTGCACTACGAGGGGTTCGTGGCTACACCTTC. Translated: CASSALRGVRGYTF.

The gene calls are TRBV11-3 and TRBJ2-1, with D unresolved. The V end lost 1 base, the J end lost 0 bases, and 10 bases lay between the germline ends. Germline V gives CDR1 SGHNT, CDR2 YENEEA. This CDR3 is built from 16 residues. The DNA for the CDR3 is TGTGCCAGCAGCTTAGGGCCAGGAAGCTCCTACAATGAGCAGTTCTTC. Encoded protein: CASSLGPGSSYNEQFF.

V gene TRBV5-1 combines with J gene TRBJ1-5; D remains unclear. Trimming cost V 0 bases and J 5 bases, with 27 bases left between them. The CDR3 has 20 amino acids. The germline gives CDR1 SGHRS, CDR2 YFSETQ. CDR3 DNA: TGCGCCAGCAGCTTGGCCCCAGCTCCCCCTGACGGCCCACCTTATCAGCCCCAGCATTTT. Amino acid sequence: CASSLAPAPPDGPPYQPQHF.

In DNA form, the CDR3 reads TGTGCCAGCAGAGGACCAGACTCGGCTGGAAACACCATATATTTT. It encodes CASRGPDSAGNTIYF. The chain joins TRBV6-4 to TRBJ1-3; the D is unclear. V lost 6 bases and J lost 2, with 14 bases in between. Germline assignment: CDR1 MRHNA and CDR2 SNTAGT. The CDR3 consists of 15 residues.

CDR3 residues: CASSQDRSGFYNEQFF. The CDR3 nucleotides are TGCGCCAGCAGCCAAGATCGCAGCGGCTTTTACAATGAGCAGTTCTTC. The chain has TRBV4-3 and TRBJ2-1; tentative D call: TRBD2 (5 bases). The V end was cut by 0 bases, the J end by 4 bases, with 13 bases between. The germline V gene has CDR1 LGHNA and CDR2 YSLEER. This CDR3 contains 16 residues.

The chain has TRBV9 and TRBJ1-1; 10 bases align to TRBD1. The J segment lost 3 bases and the V segment lost 4 bases, leaving 6 bases of the junction unmatched. CDR1 is SGDLS, CDR2 YYNGEE, per germline. The CDR3 spans 15 residues. The CDR3 here is CASSTSGTGDTEAFF. CDR3 DNA: TGTGCCAGCAGCACCTCCGGGACAGGGGACACTGAAGCTTTCTTT. The variable domain in full, completed from reference TRBV9 and TRBJ1-1, reads DSGVTQTPKHLITATGQRVTLRCSPRSGDLSVYWYQQSLDQGLQFLIQYYNGEERAKGNILERFSAQQFPDLHSELNLSSLELGDSALYFCASSTSGTGDTEAFFGQGTRLTVV.

The gene calls are TRBV30 and TRBJ1-5; the match to TRBD1 covers 7 bases. Trimming took 2 bases from V and 0 from J; bases not matched to a gene: 4. The CDR3 totals 15 residues. Per the germline V gene, CDR1 is GTSNPN and CDR2 is SVGIG (reference sequence). In DNA form, the CDR3 reads TGTGCCTGGAGTACAGGGGATTATAGCAATCAGCCCCAGCATTTT. It is translated as CAWSTGDYSNQPQHF.

The rearrangement uses TRBV19 and TRBJ2-1, with D unclear. The CDR3 runs to 16 residues. V dropped 3 bases and J dropped 6 bases, with 18 bases sitting between them. Germline V gene lookup returns CDR1 LNHDA and CDR2 SQIVND (reference sequence). CDR3 nucleotide sequence: TGTGCCAGTAGTATCCCCTCGGGCCCCGAGCTCAATGAGCAGTTCTTC. This sequence encodes CASSIPSGPELNEQFF.

The rearrangement uses TRBV5-6 and TRBJ1-5, with 7 bases lining up with TRBD1. The CDR3 consists of 15 residues. V shed 0 bases and J 5 bases; nucleotides not matched to a gene: 5. The germline gives CDR1 SGHDT, CDR2 YYEEEE. CDR3 residues: CASSLVSGGHQPQHF. The CDR3 coding sequence is TGTGCCAGCAGCTTGGTTTCAGGGGGACATCAGCCCCAGCATTTT.

The gene calls are TRBV10-3 and TRBJ1-4; the D gene is possibly TRBD1 (5 bases). Germline CDR1 and CDR2: ENHRY and SYGVKD. V dropped 4 bases and J dropped 5 bases, with 14 bases sitting between them. The CDR3 is made up of 15 amino acids. The CDR3 loop is CAISVGGGANEKLFF. The CDR3 region has the DNA TGTGCCATCAGTGTAGGTGGAGGGGCAAATGAAAAACTGTTTTTT.